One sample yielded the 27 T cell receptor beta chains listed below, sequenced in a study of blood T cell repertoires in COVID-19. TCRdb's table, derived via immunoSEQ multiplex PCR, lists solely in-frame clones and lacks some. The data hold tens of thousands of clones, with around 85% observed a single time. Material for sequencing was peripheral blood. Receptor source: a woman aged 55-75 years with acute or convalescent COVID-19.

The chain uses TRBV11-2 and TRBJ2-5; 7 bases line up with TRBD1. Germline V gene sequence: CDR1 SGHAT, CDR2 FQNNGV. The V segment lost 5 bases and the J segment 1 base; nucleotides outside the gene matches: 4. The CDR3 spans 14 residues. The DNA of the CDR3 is TGTGCCAGCAGCCTTGGGACAGTCCAAGAGACCCAGTACTTC. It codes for CASSLGTVQETQYF. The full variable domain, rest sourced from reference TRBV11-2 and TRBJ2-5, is EAGVAQSPRYKIIEKRQSVAFWCNPISGHATLYWYQQILGQGPKLLIQFQNNGVVDDSQLPKDRFSAERLKGVDSTLKIQPAKLEDSAVYLCASSLGTVQETQYFGPGTRLLVL.

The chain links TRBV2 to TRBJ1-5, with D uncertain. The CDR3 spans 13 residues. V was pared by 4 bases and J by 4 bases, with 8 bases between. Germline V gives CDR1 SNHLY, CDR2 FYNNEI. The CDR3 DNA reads TGTGCCAGCAGTGTATCGGGAAATCAGCCCCAGCATTTT. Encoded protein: CASSVSGNQPQHF.

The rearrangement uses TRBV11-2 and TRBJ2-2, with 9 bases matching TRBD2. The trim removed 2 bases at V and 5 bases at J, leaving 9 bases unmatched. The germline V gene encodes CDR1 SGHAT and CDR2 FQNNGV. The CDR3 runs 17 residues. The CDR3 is CASSLRVVTSGTGELFF. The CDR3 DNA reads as TGTGCCAGCAGCTTAAGAGTCGTGACTAGCGGAACCGGGGAGCTGTTTTTT.

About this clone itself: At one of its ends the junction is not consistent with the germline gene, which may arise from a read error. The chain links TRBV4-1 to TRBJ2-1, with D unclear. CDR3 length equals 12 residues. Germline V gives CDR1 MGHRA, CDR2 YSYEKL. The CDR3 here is CASSQEAGPQVF. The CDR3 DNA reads TGCGCCAGCAGCCAAGAGGCAGGCCCCCAAGTCTTC.

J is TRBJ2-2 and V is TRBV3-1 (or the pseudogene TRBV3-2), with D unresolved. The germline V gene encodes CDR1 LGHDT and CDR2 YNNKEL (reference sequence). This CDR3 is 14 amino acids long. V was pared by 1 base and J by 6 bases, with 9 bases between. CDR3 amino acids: CASSQGTFAGELFF. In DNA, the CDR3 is TGTGCCAGCAGCCAAGGAACTTTTGCCGGGGAGCTGTTTTTT.

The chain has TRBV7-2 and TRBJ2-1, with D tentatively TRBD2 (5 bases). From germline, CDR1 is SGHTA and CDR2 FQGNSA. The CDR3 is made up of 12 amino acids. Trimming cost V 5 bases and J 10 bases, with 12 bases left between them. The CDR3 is CASSLRTGEQFF. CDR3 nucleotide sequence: TGTGCCAGCAGCCTACGGACGGGGGAGCAGTTCTTC.

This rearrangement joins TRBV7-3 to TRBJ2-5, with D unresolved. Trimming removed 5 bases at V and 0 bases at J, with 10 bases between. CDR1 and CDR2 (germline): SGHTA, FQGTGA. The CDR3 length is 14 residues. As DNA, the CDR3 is TGTGCCAGCAGCCCGTACGGAGACCAAGAGACCCAGTACTTC. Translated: CASSPYGDQETQYF.

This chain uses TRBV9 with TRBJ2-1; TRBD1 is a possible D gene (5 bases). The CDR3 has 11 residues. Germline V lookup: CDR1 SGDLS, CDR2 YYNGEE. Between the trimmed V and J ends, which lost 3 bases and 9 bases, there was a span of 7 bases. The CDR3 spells CASSAQGEQFF. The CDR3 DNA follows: TGTGCCAGCAGCGCCCAGGGTGAGCAGTTCTTC.

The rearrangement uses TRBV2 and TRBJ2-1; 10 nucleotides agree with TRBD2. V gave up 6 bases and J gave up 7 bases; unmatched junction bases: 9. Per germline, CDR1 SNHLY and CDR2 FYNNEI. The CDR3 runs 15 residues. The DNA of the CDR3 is TGTGCCAGCAGAGGTTGGGCTAGCGGGGGTAATGAGCAGTTCTTC. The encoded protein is CASRGWASGGNEQFF.

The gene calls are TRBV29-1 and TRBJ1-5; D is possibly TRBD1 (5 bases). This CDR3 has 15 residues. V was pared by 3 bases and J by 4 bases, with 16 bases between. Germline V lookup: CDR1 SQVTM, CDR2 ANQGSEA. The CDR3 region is CSVETGSGGNQPQHF. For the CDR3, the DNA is TGCAGCGTTGAGACCGGGTCCGGGGGAAATCAGCCCCAGCATTTT. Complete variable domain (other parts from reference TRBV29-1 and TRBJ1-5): SAVISQKPSRDICQRGTSLTIQCQVDSQVTMMFWYRQQPGQSLTLIATANQGSEATYESGFVIDKFPISRPNLTFSTLTVSNMSPEDSSIYLCSVETGSGGNQPQHFGDGTRLSIL.

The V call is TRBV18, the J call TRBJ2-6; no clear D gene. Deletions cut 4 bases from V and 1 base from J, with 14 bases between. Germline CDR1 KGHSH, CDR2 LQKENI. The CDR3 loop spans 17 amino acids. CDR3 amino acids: CASSQTYPKSGANVLTF. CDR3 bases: TGTGCCAGCTCACAAACTTATCCCAAATCTGGGGCCAACGTCCTGACTTTC.

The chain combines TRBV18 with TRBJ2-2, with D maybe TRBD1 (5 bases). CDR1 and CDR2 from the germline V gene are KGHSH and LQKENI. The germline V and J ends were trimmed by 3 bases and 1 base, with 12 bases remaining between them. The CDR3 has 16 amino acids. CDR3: CASSPARAVNTGELFF. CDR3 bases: TGTGCCAGCTCACCGGCCAGGGCGGTGAACACCGGGGAGCTGTTTTTT.

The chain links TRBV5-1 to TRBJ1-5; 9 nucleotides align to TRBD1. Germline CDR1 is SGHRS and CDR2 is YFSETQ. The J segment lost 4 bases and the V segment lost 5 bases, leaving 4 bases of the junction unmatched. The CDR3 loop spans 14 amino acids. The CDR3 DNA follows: TGCGCCAGCAGGGGACAGGGTGAGAATCAGCCCCAGCATTTT. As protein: CASRGQGENQPQHF. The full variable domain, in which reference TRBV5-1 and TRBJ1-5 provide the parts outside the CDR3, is KAGVTQTPRYLIKTRGQQVTLSCSPISGHRSVSWYQQTPGQGLQFLFEYFSETQRNKGNFPGRFSGRQFSNSRSEMNVSTLELGDSALYLCASRGQGENQPQHFGDGTRLSIL.

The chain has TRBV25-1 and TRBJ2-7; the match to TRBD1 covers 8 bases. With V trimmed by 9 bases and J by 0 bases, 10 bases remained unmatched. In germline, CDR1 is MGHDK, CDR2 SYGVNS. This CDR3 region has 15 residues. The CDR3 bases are TGTGCCAGTCTCCCTACAGGGGGATACTCCTACGAGCAGTACTTC. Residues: CASLPTGGYSYEQYF.

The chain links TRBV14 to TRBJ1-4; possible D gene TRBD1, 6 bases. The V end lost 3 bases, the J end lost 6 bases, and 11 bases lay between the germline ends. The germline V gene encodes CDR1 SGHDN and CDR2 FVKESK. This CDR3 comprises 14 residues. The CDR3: CASSQAGAYEKLFF. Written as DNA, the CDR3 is TGTGCCAGCAGCCAGGCAGGGGCCTATGAAAAACTGTTTTTT.

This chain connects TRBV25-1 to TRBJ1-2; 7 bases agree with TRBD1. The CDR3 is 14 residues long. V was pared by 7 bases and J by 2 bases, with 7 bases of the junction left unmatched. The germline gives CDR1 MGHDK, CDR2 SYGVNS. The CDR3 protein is CASNTQGLNYGYTF. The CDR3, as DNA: TGTGCCAGCAATACACAGGGGTTAAACTATGGCTACACCTTC.

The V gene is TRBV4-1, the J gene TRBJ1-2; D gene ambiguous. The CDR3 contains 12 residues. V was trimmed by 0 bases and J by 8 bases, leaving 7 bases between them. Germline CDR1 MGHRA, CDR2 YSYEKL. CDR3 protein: CASSQDTIGYTF. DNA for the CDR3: TGCGCCAGCAGCCAAGACACTATCGGCTACACCTTC.

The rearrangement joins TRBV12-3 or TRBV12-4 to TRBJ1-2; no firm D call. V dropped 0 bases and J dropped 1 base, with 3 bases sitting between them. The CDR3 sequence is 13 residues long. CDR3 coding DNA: TGTGCCAGCAGTTTAGCCGGTAACTATGGCTACACCTTC. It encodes CASSLAGNYGYTF.

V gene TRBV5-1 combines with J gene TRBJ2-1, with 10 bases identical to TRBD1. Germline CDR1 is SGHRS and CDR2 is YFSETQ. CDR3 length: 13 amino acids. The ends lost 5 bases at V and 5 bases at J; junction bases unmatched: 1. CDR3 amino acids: CASRGQGNNEQFF. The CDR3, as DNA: TGCGCCAGCAGGGGACAGGGGAACAATGAGCAGTTCTTC.

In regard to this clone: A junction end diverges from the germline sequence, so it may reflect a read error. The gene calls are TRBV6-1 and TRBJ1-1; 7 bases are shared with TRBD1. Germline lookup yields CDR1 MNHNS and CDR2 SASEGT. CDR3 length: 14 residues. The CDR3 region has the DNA TGTGCCAGCAGAGAAGGGGGCGCCAGGGATCGAGCTTTCTTT. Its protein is CASREGGARDRAFF.

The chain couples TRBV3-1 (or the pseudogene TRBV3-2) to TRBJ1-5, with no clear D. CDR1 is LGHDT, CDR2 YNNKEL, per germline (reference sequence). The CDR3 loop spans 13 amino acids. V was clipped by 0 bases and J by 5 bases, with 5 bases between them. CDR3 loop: CASSQERDQPQHF. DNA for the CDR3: TGTGCCAGCAGCCAAGAAAGAGATCAGCCCCAGCATTTT.

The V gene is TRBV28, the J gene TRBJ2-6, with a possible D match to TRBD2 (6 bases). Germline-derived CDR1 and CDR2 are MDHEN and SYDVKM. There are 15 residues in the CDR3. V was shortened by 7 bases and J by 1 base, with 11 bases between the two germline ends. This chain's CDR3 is CASTRRGSGANVLTF. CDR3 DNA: TGTGCCAGCACCCGACGGGGGTCTGGGGCCAACGTCCTGACTTTC. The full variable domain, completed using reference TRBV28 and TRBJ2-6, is DVKVTQSSRYLVKRTGEKVFLECVQDMDHENMFWYRQDPGLGLRLIYFSYDVKMKEKGDIPEGYSVSREKKERFSLILESASTNQTSMYLCASTRRGSGANVLTFGAGSRLTVL.

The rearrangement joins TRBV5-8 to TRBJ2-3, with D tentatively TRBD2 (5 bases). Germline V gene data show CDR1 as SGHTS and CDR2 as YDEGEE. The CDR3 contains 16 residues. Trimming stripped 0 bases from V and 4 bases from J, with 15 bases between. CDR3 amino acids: CASSLGRLGRADTQYF. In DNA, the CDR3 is TGTGCCAGCAGCTTGGGTCGGTTAGGGCGGGCAGATACGCAGTATTTT.

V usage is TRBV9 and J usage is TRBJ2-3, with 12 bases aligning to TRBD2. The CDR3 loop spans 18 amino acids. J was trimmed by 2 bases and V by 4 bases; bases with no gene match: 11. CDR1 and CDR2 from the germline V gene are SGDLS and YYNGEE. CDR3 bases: TGTGCCAGCAGCTCGCCACGAACTAGCGGGGGGATCACAGATACGCAGTATTTT. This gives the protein CASSSPRTSGGITDTQYF.

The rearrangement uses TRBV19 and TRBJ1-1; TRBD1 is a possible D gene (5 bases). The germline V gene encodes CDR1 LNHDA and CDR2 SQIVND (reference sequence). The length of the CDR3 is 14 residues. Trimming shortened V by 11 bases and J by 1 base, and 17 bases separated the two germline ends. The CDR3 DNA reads TGTGCCGCGGGGGGACCGAAATGGAACACTGAAGCTTTCTTT. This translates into CAAGGPKWNTEAFF.

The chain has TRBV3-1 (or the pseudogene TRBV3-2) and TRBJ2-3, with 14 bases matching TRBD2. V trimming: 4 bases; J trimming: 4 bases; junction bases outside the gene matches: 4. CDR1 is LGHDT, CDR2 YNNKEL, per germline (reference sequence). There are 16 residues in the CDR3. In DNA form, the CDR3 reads TGTGCCAGCAGCCCGGGGACTAGCGGGAGCGCAGATACGCAGTATTTT. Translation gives CASSPGTSGSADTQYF.

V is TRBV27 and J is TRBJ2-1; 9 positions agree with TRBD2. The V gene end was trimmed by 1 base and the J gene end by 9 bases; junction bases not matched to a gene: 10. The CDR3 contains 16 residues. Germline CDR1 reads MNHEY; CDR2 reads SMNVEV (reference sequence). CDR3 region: CASSLFAGGGTSEQFF. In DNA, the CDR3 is TGTGCCAGCAGTTTATTTGCGGGGGGGGGAACGAGTGAGCAGTTCTTC.